The clone carrying this T cell receptor (beta chain) was recorded once. Its antigen is not known. This record comes from a study of cytomegalovirus exposure and HLA in healthy donors. CDR1 and CDR2 (germline): MRHNA, SNTAGT. V was cut by 0 bases and J by 5 bases, with 11 bases left in between. This CDR3 region has 15 residues. TCRdb keeps only in-frame clones here, not all; method: immunoSEQ multiplex PCR. The sample records roughly 120,000 clones, 80% to 90% being singletons. Points from the study as a whole: Reportedly, diagnosis of cytomegalovirus status by the classifier showed high specificity and sensitivity. Many donors shared some public TCRs, even though most TCR sequences were rare.

The receptor was derived from a man between 18 and 29 years old in good health and CMV-seropositive. Input material: PBMCs. This chain connects TRBV6-4 to TRBJ2-1; possible D gene TRBD2, 5 bases. The CDR3 DNA reads TGTGCCAGCAGTGACTCGACGGCCGGGGACAATGAGCAGTTCTTC. Protein: CASSDSTAGDNEQFF.